The 27 T cell receptor beta chains reported below all come from one sample, sequenced in a study of blood T cell repertoires in COVID-19. Sequencing was performed with immunoSEQ multiplex PCR; in TCRdb, only in-frame clones are kept and a portion is missing. The sample consists of fewer than 55,000 clones, roughly four fifths of them appearing once. The sequencing input was peripheral blood. The receptors derive from a human donor with acute or convalescent COVID-19. The donor label of this sample is uncertain.

This clone came up once. The rearrangement joins TRBV27 to TRBJ2-1; 7 bases match TRBD1. The length of the CDR3 is 14 residues. Germline-derived CDR1 and CDR2 are MNHEY and SMNVEV (reference sequence). V was clipped by 6 bases and J by 4 bases; unmatched bases: 6. DNA of the CDR3: TGTGCCAGCAGCCAGGGGACAGTTTACAATGAGCAGTTCTTC. As protein: CASSQGTVYNEQFF.

The chain recombines TRBV6-5 with TRBJ1-2, with a weak D call TRBD1 (5 bases). The CDR3 is 13 amino acids. Between the trimmed V and J ends, which lost 4 bases and 2 bases, there was a span of 8 bases. The germline gives CDR1 MNHEY, CDR2 SVGAGI. The chain's CDR3 is CASSLTENYGYTF. CDR3 nucleotide sequence: TGTGCCAGCAGTTTGACAGAAAACTATGGCTACACCTTC.

CDR3 coding DNA: TGCGCCAGCAGCCAGGACAGGGAGAGAGGTTCACCCCTCCACTTT. Its translation is CASSQDRERGSPLHF. V usage is TRBV5-1 and J usage is TRBJ1-6; TRBD1 agrees at 8 bases. Germline V CDR1 and CDR2: SGHRS, YFSETQ. V lost 4 bases to trimming and J lost 9 bases; unmatched junction nucleotides: 9. This CDR3 is 15 amino acids long. Based on the CDR3 plus reference TRBV5-1 and TRBJ1-6, the full variable domain is KAGVTQTPRYLIKTRGQQVTLSCSPISGHRSVSWYQQTPGQGLQFLFEYFSETQRNKGNFPGRFSGRQFSNSRSEMNVSTLELGDSALYLCASSQDRERGSPLHFGNGTRLTVT.

The chain has TRBV4-1 and TRBJ2-6; 8 bases align to TRBD2. Trimming removed 7 bases from V and 2 bases from J; junction bases left unmatched: 4. Germline CDR1 MGHRA, CDR2 YSYEKL. The CDR3 is 15 residues long. The CDR3 DNA follows: TGCGCCAGCACCTCGGGGGGGGCTGGGGCCAACGTCCTGACTTTC. It translates to CASTSGGAGANVLTF.

The chain couples TRBV3-1 (or the pseudogene TRBV3-2) to TRBJ2-7; weak D call: TRBD1 (5 bases). The CDR3 spans 13 residues. In germline, CDR1 is LGHDT, CDR2 YNNKEL (reference sequence). V was clipped by 5 bases and J by 0 bases, with 8 bases between them. CDR3 bases: TGTGCCAGCAGCGACAGTAGCTCCTACGAGCAGTACTTC. It encodes CASSDSSSYEQYF.

The chain uses TRBV30 and TRBJ2-7; 7 nucleotides match TRBD2. V shed 5 bases, J shed 0 bases, and the junction held 10 bases outside the gene matches. This CDR3 has 15 amino acids. Germline CDR1 and CDR2: GTSNPN and SVGIG (reference sequence). The CDR3 sequence: CAWDEGLAASYEQYF. CDR3 in DNA: TGTGCCTGGGATGAGGGGCTAGCGGCCTCCTACGAGCAGTACTTC. The whole variable domain, filled in from reference TRBV30 and TRBJ2-7, reads SQTIHQWPATLVQPVGSPLSLECTVEGTSNPNLYWYRQAAGRGLQLLFYSVGIGQISSEVPQNLSASRPQDRQFILSSKKLLLSDSGFYLCAWDEGLAASYEQYFGPGTRLTVT.

The gene calls are TRBV19 and TRBJ1-1, with TRBD1 matching 9 bases. V gave up 5 bases and J gave up 1 base; unmatched junction bases: 8. Germline lookup yields CDR1 LNHDA and CDR2 SQIVND (reference sequence). This CDR3 contains 16 residues. CDR3 DNA: TGTGCCAGTAGTCTATCCGGGACAGGGAAGAACACTGAAGCTTTCTTT. Amino acids: CASSLSGTGKNTEAFF.

The chain links TRBV19 to TRBJ1-4, with D possibly being TRBD1 (6 bases). The length of the CDR3 is 13 residues. Germline-derived CDR1 and CDR2 are LNHDA and SQIVND (reference sequence). Deletions cut 6 bases from V and 4 bases from J, with 9 bases between. The CDR3 reads CASRDSLNEKLFF. The DNA for the CDR3 is TGTGCCAGTAGGGACAGTCTTAATGAAAAACTGTTTTTT.

The V call is TRBV2, the J call TRBJ2-1; D is unclear. From germline, CDR1 is SNHLY and CDR2 FYNNEI. The CDR3 consists of 12 residues. The V end was cut by 5 bases, the J end by 8 bases, with 10 bases between. CDR3 nucleotides: TGTGCCAGCAGTCCCCTAGGCCATGAGCAGTTCTTC. This translates into CASSPLGHEQFF.

This clone was detected a few times. The genes are TRBV19 and TRBJ2-7; TRBD1 agrees at 9 bases. The CDR3 spans 13 residues. CDR1 is LNHDA, CDR2 SQIVND, per germline (reference sequence). The chain's CDR3 is CATTGTGTYEQYF. CDR3 sequence (DNA): TGTGCGACGACCGGGACAGGGACCTACGAGCAGTACTTC.

V and J are TRBV20-1 and TRBJ2-5; D gene uncertain. V lost 5 bases and J lost 4, with 8 bases in between. The germline V gene encodes CDR1 DFQATT and CDR2 SNEGSKA (reference sequence). The CDR3 totals 11 residues. CDR3 region: CSAWSGETQYF. In DNA, the CDR3 is TGCAGTGCTTGGTCCGGAGAGACCCAGTACTTC.

This sequence joins TRBV9 and TRBJ2-3, with 11 bases fitting TRBD2. Germline CDR1 and CDR2: SGDLS and YYNGEE. Trimming took 0 bases from V and 4 from J; bases not matched to a gene: 7. The CDR3 runs 17 residues. The CDR3 is CASSVGLTSGIPDTQYF. DNA for the CDR3: TGTGCCAGCAGCGTAGGTCTGACTAGCGGGATCCCAGATACGCAGTATTTT.

The chain joins TRBV6-5 to TRBJ2-5, with 7 bases lining up with TRBD2. The CDR3 runs 13 residues. Unmatched junction bases numbered 4, after V lost 4 bases and J lost 5 bases. Germline-derived CDR1 and CDR2 are MNHEY and SVGAGI. The CDR3: CASSLGAGETQYF. CDR3 sequence (DNA): TGTGCCAGCAGTTTAGGAGCGGGGGAGACCCAGTACTTC.

The rearrangement uses TRBV30 and TRBJ2-1; 8 bases match TRBD1. V was pared by 3 bases and J by 7 bases, with 14 bases of the junction left unmatched. This CDR3 contains 16 residues. The V gene's germline CDR1 is GTSNPN and CDR2 SVGIG (reference sequence). As DNA, the CDR3 is TGTGCCTGGAGGGGCTACGACAGGGGATTGACGAATGAGCAGTTCTTC. Its protein is CAWRGYDRGLTNEQFF.

By sample share, this clone is medium-sized. The chain combines TRBV7-9 with TRBJ1-4, with 10 bases aligning to TRBD1. This CDR3 comprises 16 residues. Unmatched junction bases numbered 4, after V lost 5 bases and J lost 1 base. The germline V gene has CDR1 SEHNR and CDR2 FQNEAQ (reference sequence). CDR3 sequence reads: CASSGGTGVTNEKLFF. DNA for the CDR3: TGTGCCAGCAGCGGCGGGACAGGGGTAACTAATGAAAAACTGTTTTTT.

This chain connects TRBV19 to TRBJ2-7; 7 nucleotides align to TRBD1. Germline lookup yields CDR1 LNHDA and CDR2 SQIVND (reference sequence). J gave up 4 bases and V 8 bases, and 11 bases lay outside the gene matches. This CDR3 has 14 residues. The CDR3 DNA is TGTGCCAGTGGCCTCCCGGGACAGAAGTACGAGCAGTACTTC. Its protein product is CASGLPGQKYEQYF.

This chain joins TRBV4-3 and TRBJ2-1; D is undetermined. The CDR3 runs to 15 residues. Germline V lookup: CDR1 LGHNA, CDR2 YSLEER. V dropped 1 base and J dropped 4 bases, with 11 bases sitting between them. In DNA, the CDR3 is TGCGCCAGCAGCCAAGGCTACCTTCGGTACAATGAGCAGTTCTTC. Its protein is CASSQGYLRYNEQFF.

The chain is built from TRBV18 and TRBJ2-3, with no clear D. Deletions cut 2 bases from V and 2 bases from J, with 2 bases between. The germline V gene encodes CDR1 KGHSH and CDR2 LQKENI. The CDR3 spans 12 residues. The CDR3 bases are TGTGCCAGCTCACCATACACAGATACGCAGTATTTT. Translating it yields CASSPYTDTQYF.

The chain links TRBV30 to TRBJ1-5, with a weak D call TRBD1 (6 bases). Germline assignment: CDR1 GTSNPN and CDR2 SVGIG (reference sequence). V lost 3 bases and J 7 bases, leaving 16 bases between the germline ends. The CDR3 sequence is 14 residues long. CDR3 nucleotides: TGTGCCTGGAGAGGCTCGGGGGGCTTCCAGCCCCAGCATTTT. Its translation: CAWRGSGGFQPQHF. Together with reference TRBV30 and TRBJ1-5, the CDR3 gives the full variable domain: SQTIHQWPATLVQPVGSPLSLECTVEGTSNPNLYWYRQAAGRGLQLLFYSVGIGQISSEVPQNLSASRPQDRQFILSSKKLLLSDSGFYLCAWRGSGGFQPQHFGDGTRLSIL.

The genes are TRBV7-2 and TRBJ2-7; 8 bases agree with TRBD2. The CDR3 loop spans 15 amino acids. CDR1 and CDR2 (germline): SGHTA, FQGNSA. After removal of 5 bases from V and 7 bases from J, the junction contained 13 bases not matched to a gene. CDR3 sequence (DNA): TGTGCCAGCAGCAAATCCAGCGGGAGTTGGGATGAGCAGTACTTC. Translated: CASSKSSGSWDEQYF.

V is TRBV7-2 and J is TRBJ1-2; 9 bases fit TRBD1. The CDR3 loop spans 13 amino acids. Looked up from germline, CDR1 is SGHTA and CDR2 is FQGNSA. V was pared by 4 bases and J by 10 bases, with 7 bases of the junction left unmatched. The CDR3 nucleotides read TGTGCCAGCAGCTGGCCCGGGACAGGGATCTACACCTTC. This encodes CASSWPGTGIYTF.

CDR3 residues: CASSVTGEPYNEQFF. The CDR3 coding sequence is TGTGCCAGCAGCGTGACAGGGGAACCTTACAATGAGCAGTTCTTC. The genes are TRBV9 and TRBJ2-1; 8 nucleotides match TRBD1. The ends lost 2 bases at V and 4 bases at J; junction bases unmatched: 5. The V gene's germline CDR1 is SGDLS and CDR2 YYNGEE. CDR3 length equals 15 residues.

The chain employs TRBV3-1 (or the pseudogene TRBV3-2) and TRBJ2-1, with 10 bases lining up with TRBD2. Germline lookup yields CDR1 LGHDT and CDR2 YNNKEL (reference sequence). Unmatched junction bases numbered 9, after V lost 6 bases and J lost 4 bases. The CDR3 runs 16 residues. CDR3 region: CASRPRLAGVYNEQFF. In DNA, the CDR3 is TGTGCCAGCAGACCCCGCCTAGCGGGAGTTTACAATGAGCAGTTCTTC.

This chain connects TRBV10-3 to TRBJ1-1; the D gene is possibly TRBD1 (6 bases). The ends were cut back, 8 bases at V and 4 bases at J, with 17 bases in the middle. The CDR3 loop spans 14 amino acids. Germline CDR1 and CDR2: ENHRY and SYGVKD. The CDR3 nucleotides are TGTGCCATCGGGGTGTCGGGGGGCGTCACTGAAGCTTTCTTT. It is translated as CAIGVSGGVTEAFF.

This clone was seen once. The CDR3 here is CATRGQLQETQYF. Here the CDR3 DNA reads TGTGCCACCAGGGGACAGTTACAAGAGACCCAGTACTTC. This sequence joins TRBV24-1 and TRBJ2-5; 7 bases align to TRBD1. The CDR3 is 13 residues long. V dropped 7 bases and J dropped 2; count of bases not matched to a gene: 3. Germline CDR1 is KGHDR and CDR2 is SFDVKD.

The V gene is TRBV30, the J gene TRBJ1-1, with a weak D call TRBD1 (6 bases). The CDR3 loop spans 12 amino acids. The germline V gene encodes CDR1 GTSNPN and CDR2 SVGIG (reference sequence). The V end was cut by 5 bases, the J end by 0 bases, with 7 bases between. CDR3 in amino acids: CAWGGLNTEAFF. DNA for the CDR3: TGTGCCTGGGGGGGGCTGAACACTGAAGCTTTCTTT.

The chain couples TRBV30 to TRBJ2-2; a weak D match, TRBD2 (5 bases). Germline CDR1 is GTSNPN and CDR2 is SVGIG (reference sequence). CDR3 length: 14 residues. V was pared by 4 bases and J by 7 bases, with 16 bases between. CDR3 DNA: TGTGCCTGGACCCGGACTGCCCGGGGCGGGGAGCTGTTTTTT. It codes for CAWTRTARGGELFF.